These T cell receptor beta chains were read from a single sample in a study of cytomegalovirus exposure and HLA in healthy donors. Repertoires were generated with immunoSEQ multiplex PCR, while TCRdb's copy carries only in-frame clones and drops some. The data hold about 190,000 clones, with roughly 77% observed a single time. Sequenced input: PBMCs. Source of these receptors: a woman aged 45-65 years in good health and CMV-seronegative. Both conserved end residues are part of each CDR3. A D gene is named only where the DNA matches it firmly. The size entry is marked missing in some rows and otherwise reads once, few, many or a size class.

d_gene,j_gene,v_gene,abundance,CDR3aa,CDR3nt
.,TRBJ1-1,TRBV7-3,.,CASSLSGMNTEAFF,TGTGCCAGCAGCTTATCCGGGATGAACACTGAAGCTTTCTTT
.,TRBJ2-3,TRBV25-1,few,CASSLARVGTDTQYF,TGTGCCAGCAGTTTGGCCAGGGTAGGAACAGATACGCAGTATTTT
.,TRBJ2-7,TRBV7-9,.,CASSYPGGPQYF,TGTGCCAGCAGCTACCCTGGAGGGCCGCAGTACTTC
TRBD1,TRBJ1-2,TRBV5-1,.,CASSSGQGDGYTF,TGCGCCAGCAGCTCCGGACAGGGAGATGGCTACACCTTC
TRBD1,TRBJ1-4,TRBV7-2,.,CASSLPATGGSEKLFF,TGTGCCAGCAGCTTACCCGCGACAGGGGGTAGTGAAAAACTGTTTTTT
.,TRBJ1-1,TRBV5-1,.,CASSLATGRTEAFF,TGCGCCAGCAGCTTGGCCACAGGGCGGACTGAAGCTTTCTTT
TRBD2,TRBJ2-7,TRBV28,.,CASRGAGGRGNEQYF,TGTGCCAGCAGGGGTGCGGGAGGGAGGGGGAACGAGCAGTACTTC
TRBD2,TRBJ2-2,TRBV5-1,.,CASSLGLAGGNTGELFF,TGCGCCAGCAGCTTGGGACTAGCGGGGGGGAACACCGGGGAGCTGTTTTTT
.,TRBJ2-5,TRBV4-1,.,CASSRPIHVGGRVGETQYF,TGCGCCAGCAGCCGCCCCATTCATGTCGGGGGGCGCGTGGGAGAGACCCAGTACTTC
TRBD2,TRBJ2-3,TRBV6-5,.,CASSYARGSTDTQYF,TGTGCCAGCAGTTACGCGCGGGGGAGCACAGATACGCAGTATTTT
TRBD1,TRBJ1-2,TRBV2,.,CASSGQGVEYYGYTF,TGTGCCAGCAGCGGACAGGGAGTAGAATACTATGGCTACACCTTC
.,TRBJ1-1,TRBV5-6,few,CASSFFRGSNTEAFF,TGTGCCAGCAGCTTTTTTCGGGGGTCAAACACTGAAGCTTTCTTT
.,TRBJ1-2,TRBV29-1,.,CSVEGDRSYGYTF,TGCAGCGTTGAGGGCGACAGAAGCTATGGCTACACCTTC
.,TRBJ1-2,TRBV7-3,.,CASSFQGEGYTF,TGTGCCAGCAGCTTTCAAGGGGAAGGCTACACCTTC
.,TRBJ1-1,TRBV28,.,CASSLVGRGSTEAFF,TGTGCCAGCAGTTTGGTGGGCAGGGGAAGCACTGAAGCTTTCTTT
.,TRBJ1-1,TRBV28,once,CATDGAATEAFF,TGTGCCACCGATGGGGCAGCCACTGAAGCTTTCTTT
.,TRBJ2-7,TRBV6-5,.,CASSYSWRSTYEQYF,TGTGCCAGCAGTTACTCGTGGAGGTCGACCTACGAGCAGTACTTC